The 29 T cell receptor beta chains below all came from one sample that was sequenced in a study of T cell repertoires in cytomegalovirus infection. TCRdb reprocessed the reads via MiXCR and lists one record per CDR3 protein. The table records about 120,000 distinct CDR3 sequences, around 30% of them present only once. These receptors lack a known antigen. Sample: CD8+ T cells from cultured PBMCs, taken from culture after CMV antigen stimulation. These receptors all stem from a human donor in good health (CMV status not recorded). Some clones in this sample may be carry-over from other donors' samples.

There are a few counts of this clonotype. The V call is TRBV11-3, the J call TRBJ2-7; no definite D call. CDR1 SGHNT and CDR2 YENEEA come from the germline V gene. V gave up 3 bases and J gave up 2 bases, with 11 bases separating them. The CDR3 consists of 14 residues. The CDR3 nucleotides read TGTGCCAGCAGCTTTGTGTCCGAGACCTACGAGCAGTACTTC. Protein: CASSFVSETYEQYF.

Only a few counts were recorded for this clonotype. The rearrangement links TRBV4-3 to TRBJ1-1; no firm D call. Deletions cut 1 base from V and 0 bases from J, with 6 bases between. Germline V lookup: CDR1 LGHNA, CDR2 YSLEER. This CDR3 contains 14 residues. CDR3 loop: CASSQAAMNTEAFF. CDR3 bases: TGCGCCAGCAGCCAAGCCGCCATGAACACTGAAGCTTTCTTT.

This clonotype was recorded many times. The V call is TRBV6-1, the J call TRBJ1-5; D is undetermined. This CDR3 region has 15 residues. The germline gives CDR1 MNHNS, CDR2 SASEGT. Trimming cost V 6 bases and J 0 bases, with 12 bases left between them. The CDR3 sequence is CASRPSGDSNQPQHF. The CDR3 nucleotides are TGTGCCAGCAGGCCCTCTGGGGATAGCAATCAGCCCCAGCATTTT.

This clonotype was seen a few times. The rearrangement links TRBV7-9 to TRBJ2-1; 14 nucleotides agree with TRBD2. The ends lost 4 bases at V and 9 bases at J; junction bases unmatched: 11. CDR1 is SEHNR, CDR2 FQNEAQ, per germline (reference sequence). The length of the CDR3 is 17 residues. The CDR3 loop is CASSSDRLAGGPGEQFF. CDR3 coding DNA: TGTGCCAGCAGCTCCGATCGACTAGCGGGGGGGCCCGGTGAGCAGTTCTTC.

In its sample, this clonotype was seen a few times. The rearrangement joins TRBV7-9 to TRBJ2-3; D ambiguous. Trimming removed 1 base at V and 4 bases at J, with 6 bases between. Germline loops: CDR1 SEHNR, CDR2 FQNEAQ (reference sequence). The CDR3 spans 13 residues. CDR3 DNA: TGTGCCAGCAGCTTAGGCATCGCAGATACGCAGTATTTT. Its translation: CASSLGIADTQYF.

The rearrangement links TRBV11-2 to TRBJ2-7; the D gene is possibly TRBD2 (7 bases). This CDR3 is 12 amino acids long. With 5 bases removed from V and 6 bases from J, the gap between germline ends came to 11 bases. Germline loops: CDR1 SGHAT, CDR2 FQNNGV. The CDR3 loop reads CASSMGGPEQYF. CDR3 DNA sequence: TGTGCCAGCAGCATGGGGGGGCCCGAGCAGTACTTC.

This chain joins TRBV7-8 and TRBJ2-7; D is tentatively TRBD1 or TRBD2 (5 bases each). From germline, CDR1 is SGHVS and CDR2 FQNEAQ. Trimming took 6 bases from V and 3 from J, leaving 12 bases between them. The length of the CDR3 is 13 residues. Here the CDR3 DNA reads TGTGCCAGCAGGGACGGGACCAGCTACGAGCAGTACTTC. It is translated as CASRDGTSYEQYF.

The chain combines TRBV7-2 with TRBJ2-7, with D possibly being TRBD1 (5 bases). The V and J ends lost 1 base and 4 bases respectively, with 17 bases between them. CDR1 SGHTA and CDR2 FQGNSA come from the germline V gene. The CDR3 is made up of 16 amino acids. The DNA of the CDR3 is TGTGCCAGCAGCTTAGATAGGGCCATGGGGCTTTACGAGCAGTACTTC. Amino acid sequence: CASSLDRAMGLYEQYF.

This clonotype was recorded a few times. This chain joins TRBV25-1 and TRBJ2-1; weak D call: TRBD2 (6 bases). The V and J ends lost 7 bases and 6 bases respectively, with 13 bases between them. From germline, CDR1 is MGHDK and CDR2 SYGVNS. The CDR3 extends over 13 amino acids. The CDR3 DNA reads TGTGCCAGCACCAACCCCGGGGGCAATGAGCAGTTCTTC. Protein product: CASTNPGGNEQFF.

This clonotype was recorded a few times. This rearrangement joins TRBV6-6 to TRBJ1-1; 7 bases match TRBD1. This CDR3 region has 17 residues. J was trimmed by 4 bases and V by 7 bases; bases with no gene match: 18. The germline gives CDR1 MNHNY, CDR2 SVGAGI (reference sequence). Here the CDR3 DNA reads TGTGCCAGCACCGCCGGGGTAGACAGGGCCCGAGGCACTGAAGCTTTCTTT. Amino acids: CASTAGVDRARGTEAFF.

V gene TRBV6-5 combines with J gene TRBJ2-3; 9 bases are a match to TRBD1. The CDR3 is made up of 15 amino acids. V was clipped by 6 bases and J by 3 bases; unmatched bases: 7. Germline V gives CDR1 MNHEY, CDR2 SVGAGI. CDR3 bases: TGTGCCAGCAGACTCACCGGGACAGGGACAGATACGCAGTATTTT. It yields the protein CASRLTGTGTDTQYF.

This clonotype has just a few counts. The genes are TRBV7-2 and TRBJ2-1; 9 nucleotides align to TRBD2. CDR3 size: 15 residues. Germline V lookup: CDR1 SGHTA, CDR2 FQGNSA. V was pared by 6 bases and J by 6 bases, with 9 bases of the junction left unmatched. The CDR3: CASSFSSGVVNEQFF. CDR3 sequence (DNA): TGTGCCAGCAGTTTCTCTAGCGGGGTTGTCAATGAGCAGTTCTTC. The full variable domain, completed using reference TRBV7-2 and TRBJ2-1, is GAGVSQSPSNKVTEKGKDVELRCDPISGHTALYWYRQSLGQGLEFLIYFQGNSAPDKSGLPSDRFSAERTGGSVSTLTIQRTQQEDSAVYLCASSFSSGVVNEQFFGPGTRLTVL.

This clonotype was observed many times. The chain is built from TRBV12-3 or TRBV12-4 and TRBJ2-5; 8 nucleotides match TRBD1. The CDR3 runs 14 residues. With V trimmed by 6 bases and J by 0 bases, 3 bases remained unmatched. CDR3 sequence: CASRTTGDQETQYF. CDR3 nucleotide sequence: TGTGCCAGCAGAACGACAGGGGACCAAGAGACCCAGTACTTC.

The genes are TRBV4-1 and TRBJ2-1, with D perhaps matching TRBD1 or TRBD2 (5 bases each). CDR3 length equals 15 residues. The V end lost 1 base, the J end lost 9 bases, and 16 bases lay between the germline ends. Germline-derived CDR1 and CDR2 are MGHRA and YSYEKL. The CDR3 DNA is TGCGCCAGCAGCCAAGTTCCGGGGCTTGAGAGTGAGCAGTTCTTC. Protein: CASSQVPGLESEQFF.

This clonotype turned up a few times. The CDR3, as DNA: TGTGCCAGCAGCCAAGGGACCTCCACTCTGGGCAATCAGCCCCAGCATTTT. It specifies CASSQGTSTLGNQPQHF. The V and J genes are TRBV7-2 and TRBJ1-5; possible D gene TRBD1, 5 bases. The CDR3 spans 17 residues. Trimming took 5 bases from V and 2 from J, leaving 19 bases between them. Germline-derived CDR1 and CDR2 are SGHTA and FQGNSA.

DNA for the CDR3: TGTGCCAGCAGCTCCGTTGGAGGGGGCGAGGAGACCCAGTACTTC. It specifies CASSSVGGGEETQYF. The V and J genes are TRBV7-2 and TRBJ2-5, with D perhaps TRBD1 (7 bases). The CDR3 is 15 residues long. Germline values: CDR1 SGHTA, CDR2 FQGNSA. V lost 4 bases, J lost 5 bases, and 17 bases lay in between.

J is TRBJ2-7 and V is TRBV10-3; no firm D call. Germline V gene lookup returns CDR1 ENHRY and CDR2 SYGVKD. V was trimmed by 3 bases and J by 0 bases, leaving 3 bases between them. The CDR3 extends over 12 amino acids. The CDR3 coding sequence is TGTGCCATCAGTGACATCTCCTACGAGCAGTACTTC. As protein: CAISDISYEQYF.

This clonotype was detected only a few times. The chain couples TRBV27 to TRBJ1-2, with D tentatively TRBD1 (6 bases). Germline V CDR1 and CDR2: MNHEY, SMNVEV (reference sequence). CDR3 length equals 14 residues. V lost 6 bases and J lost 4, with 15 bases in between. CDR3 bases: TGTGCCAGCAGACCCGGGGGGGCCTCCTATGGCTACACCTTC. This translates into CASRPGGASYGYTF.

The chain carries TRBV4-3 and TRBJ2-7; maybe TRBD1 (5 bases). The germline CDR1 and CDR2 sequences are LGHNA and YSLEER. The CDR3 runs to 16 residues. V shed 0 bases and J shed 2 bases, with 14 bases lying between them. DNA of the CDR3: TGCGCCAGCAGCCAAGAGTTCGACGACAGTCCCTACGAGCAGTACTTC. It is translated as CASSQEFDDSPYEQYF.

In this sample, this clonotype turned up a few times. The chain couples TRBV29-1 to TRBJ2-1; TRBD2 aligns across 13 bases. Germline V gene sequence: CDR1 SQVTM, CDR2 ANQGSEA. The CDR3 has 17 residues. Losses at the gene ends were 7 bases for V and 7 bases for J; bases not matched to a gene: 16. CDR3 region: CSANIGTSGVLVNEQFF. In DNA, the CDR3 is TGCAGCGCTAATATCGGGACTAGCGGGGTCCTCGTAAATGAGCAGTTCTTC.

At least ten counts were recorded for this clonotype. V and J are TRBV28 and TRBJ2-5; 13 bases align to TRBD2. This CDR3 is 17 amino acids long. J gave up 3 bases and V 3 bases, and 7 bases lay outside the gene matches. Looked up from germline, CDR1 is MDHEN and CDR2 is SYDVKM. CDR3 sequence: CASSFYRGLAGKETQYF. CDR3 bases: TGTGCCAGCAGTTTCTACAGGGGACTAGCGGGAAAAGAGACCCAGTACTTC.

The CDR3 sequence is CASSLRGHTDTQYF. The CDR3 DNA reads as TGTGCCAGCAGTTTACGAGGGCACACAGATACGCAGTATTTT. The chain recombines TRBV13 with TRBJ2-3; weak D call: TRBD2 (5 bases). The germline V gene has CDR1 PRHDT and CDR2 FYEKMQ (reference sequence). V lost 6 bases and J 2 bases, leaving 12 bases between the germline ends. The CDR3 length is 14 residues.

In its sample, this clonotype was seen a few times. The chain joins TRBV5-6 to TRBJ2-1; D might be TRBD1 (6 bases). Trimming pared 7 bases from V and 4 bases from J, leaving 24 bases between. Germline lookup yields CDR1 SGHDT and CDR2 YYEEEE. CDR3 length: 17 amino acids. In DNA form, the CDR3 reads TGTGCCAGCGTACTGATAACTGGGCAGGGGCCGTACAATGAGCAGTTCTTC. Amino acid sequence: CASVLITGQGPYNEQFF.

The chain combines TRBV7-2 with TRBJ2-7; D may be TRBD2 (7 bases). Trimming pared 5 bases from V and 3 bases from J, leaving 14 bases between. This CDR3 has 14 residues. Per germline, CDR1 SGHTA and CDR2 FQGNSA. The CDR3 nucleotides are TGTGCCAGCAGCCGGGGGGCTGTCGTCTACGAGCAGTACTTC. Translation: CASSRGAVVYEQYF.

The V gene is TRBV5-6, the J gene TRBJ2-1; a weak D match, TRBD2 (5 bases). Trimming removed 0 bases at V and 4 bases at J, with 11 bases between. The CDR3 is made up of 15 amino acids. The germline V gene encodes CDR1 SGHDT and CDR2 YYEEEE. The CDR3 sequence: CASSLAGIIYNEQFF. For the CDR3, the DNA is TGTGCCAGCAGCTTGGCGGGGATCATTTACAATGAGCAGTTCTTC.

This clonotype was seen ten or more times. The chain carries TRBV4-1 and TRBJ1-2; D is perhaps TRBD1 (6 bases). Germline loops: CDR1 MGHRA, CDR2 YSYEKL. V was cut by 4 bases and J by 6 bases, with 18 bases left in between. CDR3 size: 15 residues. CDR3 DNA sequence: TGCGCCAGCAGCCCGAGTCAGGGGCCGTTTAATGGCTACACCTTC. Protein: CASSPSQGPFNGYTF.

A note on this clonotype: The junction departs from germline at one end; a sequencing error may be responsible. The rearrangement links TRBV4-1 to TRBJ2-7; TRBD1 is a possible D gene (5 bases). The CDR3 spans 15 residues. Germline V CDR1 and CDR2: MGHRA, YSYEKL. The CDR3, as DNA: TGCGCCAGCGGCCATTTAGCTGGGGCCTCCTACGAGCAGTACTTC. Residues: CASGHLAGASYEQYF.

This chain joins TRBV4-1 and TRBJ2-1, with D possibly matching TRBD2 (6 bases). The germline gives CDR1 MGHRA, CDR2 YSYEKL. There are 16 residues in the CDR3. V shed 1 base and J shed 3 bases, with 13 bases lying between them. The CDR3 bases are TGCGCCAGCAGCCAAGCATTGGCGGGGAGCTACAATGAGCAGTTCTTC. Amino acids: CASSQALAGSYNEQFF.

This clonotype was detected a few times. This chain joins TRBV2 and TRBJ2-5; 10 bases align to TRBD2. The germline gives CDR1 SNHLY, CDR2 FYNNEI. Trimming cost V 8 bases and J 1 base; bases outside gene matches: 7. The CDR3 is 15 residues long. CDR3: CASAGTSVLQETQYF. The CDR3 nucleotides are TGTGCCAGCGCGGGGACTAGCGTCCTCCAAGAGACCCAGTACTTC.